Below, 11 T cell receptor beta chains from the same sample are listed, as sequenced in a study of cytomegalovirus exposure and HLA in healthy donors. With 60 Vbeta and 13 Jbeta primers, the PCR was carried out. Data came from immunoSEQ multiplex PCR; TCRdb stores just in-frame clones and leaves some out. The sample includes approximately 150,000 clones. Source material: PBMCs. The receptors come from a woman aged 40 to 50 in good health and CMV-seronegative.

This chain connects TRBV28 to TRBJ1-5; D unclear. Germline CDR1 reads MDHEN; CDR2 reads SYDVKM. V lost 3 bases and J lost 1, with 10 bases in between. This CDR3 contains 15 residues. The CDR3 loop is CASSFPDGSNQPQHF. DNA of the CDR3: TGTGCCAGCAGTTTCCCAGACGGGAGCAATCAGCCCCAGCATTTT.

The chain uses TRBV5-8 and TRBJ1-5; 7 bases map to TRBD1. In germline, CDR1 is SGHTS, CDR2 YDEGEE. Trimming removed 5 bases from V and 6 bases from J; junction bases left unmatched: 11. This CDR3 is built from 15 residues. The CDR3 DNA is TGTGCCAGCAGTTCGTTCACAGGGGCTGGTCAGCCCCAGCATTTT. Amino acid sequence: CASSSFTGAGQPQHF.

The chain couples TRBV7-6 to TRBJ1-3, with D maybe TRBD1 (5 bases). This CDR3 has 13 residues. V was clipped by 8 bases and J by 3 bases, with 11 bases between them. CDR1 and CDR2 (germline): SGHVS, FNYEAQ. CDR3 coding DNA: TGTGCCAGCCAGCAGGGTGGTGGAAACACCATATATTTT. This sequence encodes CASQQGGGNTIYF.

The rearrangement uses TRBV5-1 and TRBJ1-2, with 11 bases lining up with TRBD1. V dropped 4 bases and J dropped 7; count of bases not matched to a gene: 9. This CDR3 has 15 residues. The germline gives CDR1 SGHRS, CDR2 YFSETQ. Here the CDR3 DNA reads TGCGCCAGCAGCCCCCGGACAGGGGGCGTTCCTGGCTACACCTTC. It codes for CASSPRTGGVPGYTF.

V and J are TRBV29-1 and TRBJ2-5, with unresolved D. Germline V lookup: CDR1 SQVTM, CDR2 ANQGSEA. The CDR3 contains 12 residues. V lost 7 bases and J 4 bases, leaving 13 bases between the germline ends. In nucleotides, the CDR3 is TGCAGCGGCTTGCTAGTACGAGAGACCCAGTACTTC. Translated: CSGLLVRETQYF. The full variable domain, completed using reference TRBV29-1 and TRBJ2-5, is SAVISQKPSRDICQRGTSLTIQCQVDSQVTMMFWYRQQPGQSLTLIATANQGSEATYESGFVIDKFPISRPNLTFSTLTVSNMSPEDSSIYLCSGLLVRETQYFGPGTRLLVL.

The gene calls are TRBV12-5 and TRBJ2-3; 8 positions match TRBD2. V dropped 8 bases and J dropped 6; count of bases not matched to a gene: 7. This CDR3 is 13 amino acids long. The germline gives CDR1 LGHNT, CDR2 FRNRAP. The CDR3 loop is CASRISGEDTQYF. The DNA of the CDR3 is TGTGCTAGTAGGATTAGCGGGGAGGATACGCAGTATTTT.

V and J are TRBV4-2 and TRBJ2-2; 8 bases are shared with TRBD2. The germline gives CDR1 LGHNA, CDR2 YNFKEQ. Trimming took 6 bases from V and 6 from J; bases not matched to a gene: 15. The CDR3 contains 17 residues. As DNA, the CDR3 is TGTGCCAGCAGGCGAAGGTACGGGGGGGATTCCTCCGGGGAGCTGTTTTTT. This gives the protein CASRRRYGGDSSGELFF.

V is TRBV6-4 and J is TRBJ2-2, with TRBD2 as a possible D gene (6 bases). There are 15 residues in the CDR3. The V end was cut by 3 bases, the J end by 3 bases, with 11 bases between. CDR1 is MRHNA and CDR2 is SNTAGT in the germline V gene. CDR3 sequence (DNA): TGTGCCAGCAGTGAAGGAAGCGGGCACACCGGGGAGCTGTTTTTT. It codes for CASSEGSGHTGELFF.

The J gene is TRBJ2-2, the V gene TRBV6-5, with TRBD2 matching 7 bases. CDR3 length: 15 residues. V gave up 2 bases and J gave up 7 bases; unmatched junction bases: 7. CDR1 and CDR2 from the germline V gene are MNHEY and SVGAGI. The CDR3 sequence: CASSYAASGGGELFF. The CDR3 DNA reads as TGTGCCAGCAGTTACGCGGCTAGCGGCGGCGGGGAGCTGTTTTTT.

The chain carries TRBV12-5 and TRBJ2-1, with TRBD2 matching over 9 bases. Per the germline V gene, CDR1 is LGHNT and CDR2 is FRNRAP. J lost 5 bases, V lost 6 bases, and 5 bases had no gene match. CDR3 length equals 14 residues. The CDR3 coding sequence is TGTGCTAGTGGCCTTAGCGGGGGCAACAATGAGCAGTTCTTC. This translates into CASGLSGGNNEQFF.

V and J are TRBV6-1 and TRBJ1-1; D remains ambiguous. The germline V gene encodes CDR1 MNHNS and CDR2 SASEGT. Trimming cost V 3 bases and J 1 base, with 9 bases left between them. The CDR3 length is 14 residues. The CDR3 sequence: CASSETRGNTEAFF. CDR3 nucleotide sequence: TGTGCCAGCAGTGAGACGCGAGGGAACACTGAAGCTTTCTTT.